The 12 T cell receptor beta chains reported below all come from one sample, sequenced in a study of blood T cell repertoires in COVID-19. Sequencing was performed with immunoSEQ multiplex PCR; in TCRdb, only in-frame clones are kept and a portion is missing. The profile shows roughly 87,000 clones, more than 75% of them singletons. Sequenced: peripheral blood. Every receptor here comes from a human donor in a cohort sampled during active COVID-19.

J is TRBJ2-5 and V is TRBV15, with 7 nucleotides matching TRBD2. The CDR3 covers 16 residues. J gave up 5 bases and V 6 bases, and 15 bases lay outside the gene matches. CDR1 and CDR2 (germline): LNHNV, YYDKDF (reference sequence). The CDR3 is CATRDGQRSGTETQYF. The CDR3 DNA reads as TGTGCCACCAGAGATGGCCAGCGGAGCGGGACGGAGACCCAGTACTTC. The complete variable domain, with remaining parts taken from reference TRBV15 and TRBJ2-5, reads DAMVIQNPRYQVTQFGKPVTLSCSQTLNHNVMYWYQQKSSQAPKLLFHYYDKDFNNEADTPDNFQSRRPNTSFCFLDIRSPGLGDTAMYLCATRDGQRSGTETQYFGPGTRLLVL.

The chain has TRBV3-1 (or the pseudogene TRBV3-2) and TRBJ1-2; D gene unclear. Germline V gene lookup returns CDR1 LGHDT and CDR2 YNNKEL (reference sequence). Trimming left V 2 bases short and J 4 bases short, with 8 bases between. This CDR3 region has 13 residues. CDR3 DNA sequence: TGTGCCAGCAGCCAAACGGCGGTCTATGGCTACACCTTC. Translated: CASSQTAVYGYTF.

The CDR3 nucleotides read TGTGCCAGCAGCTTATACACAGGGATCTACAATGAGCAGTTCTTC. It encodes CASSLYTGIYNEQFF. The chain links TRBV11-2 to TRBJ2-1; tentative D call: TRBD1 (6 bases). V lost 2 bases and J 3 bases, leaving 11 bases between the germline ends. Germline CDR1 is SGHAT and CDR2 is FQNNGV. This CDR3 has 15 residues.

CDR3 nucleotides: TGTGCCAGCAGCTGGGCGGGAGGCCTCGGGAATGAGCAGTTCTTC. It translates to CASSWAGGLGNEQFF. The genes are TRBV5-4 and TRBJ2-1; 8 bases are shared with TRBD2. This CDR3 is 15 amino acids long. With V trimmed by 3 bases and J by 7 bases, 9 bases remained unmatched. Per the germline V gene, CDR1 is SGHNT and CDR2 is YYREEE (reference sequence).

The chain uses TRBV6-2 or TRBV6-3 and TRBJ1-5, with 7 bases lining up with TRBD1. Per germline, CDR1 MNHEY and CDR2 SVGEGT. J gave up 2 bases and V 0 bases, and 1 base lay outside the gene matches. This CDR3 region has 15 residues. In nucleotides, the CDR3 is TGTGCCAGCAGTTACTCAGGGACAGGCAATCAGCCCCAGCATTTT. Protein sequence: CASSYSGTGNQPQHF.

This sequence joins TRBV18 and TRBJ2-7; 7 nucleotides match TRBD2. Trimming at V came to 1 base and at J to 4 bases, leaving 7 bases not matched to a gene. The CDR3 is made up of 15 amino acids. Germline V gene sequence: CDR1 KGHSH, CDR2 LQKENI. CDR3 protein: CASSPRASGVYEQYF. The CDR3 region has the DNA TGTGCCAGCTCACCACGGGCTAGCGGAGTGTACGAGCAGTACTTC. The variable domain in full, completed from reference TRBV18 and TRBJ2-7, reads NAGVMQNPRHLVRRRGQEARLRCSPMKGHSHVYWYRQLPEEGLKFMVYLQKENIIDESGMPKERFSAEFPKEGPSILRIQQVVRGDSAAYFCASSPRASGVYEQYFGPGTRLTVT.

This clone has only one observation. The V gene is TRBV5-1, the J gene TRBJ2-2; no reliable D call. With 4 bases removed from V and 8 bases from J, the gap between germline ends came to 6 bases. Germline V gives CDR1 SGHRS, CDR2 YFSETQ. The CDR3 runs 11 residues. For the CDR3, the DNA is TGCGCCAGCAGCCTATTTGGGGAGCTGTTTTTT. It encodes CASSLFGELFF.

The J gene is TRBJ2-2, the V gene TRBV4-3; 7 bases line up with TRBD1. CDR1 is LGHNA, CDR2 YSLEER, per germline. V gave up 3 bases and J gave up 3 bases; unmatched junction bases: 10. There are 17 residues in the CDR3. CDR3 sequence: CASSHPLGDSYTGELFF. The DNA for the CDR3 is TGCGCCAGCAGCCACCCCCTCGGGGACAGTTACACCGGGGAGCTGTTTTTT.

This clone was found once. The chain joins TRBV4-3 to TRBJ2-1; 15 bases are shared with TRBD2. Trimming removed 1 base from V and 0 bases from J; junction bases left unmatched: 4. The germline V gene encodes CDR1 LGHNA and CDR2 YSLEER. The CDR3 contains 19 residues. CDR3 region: CASSQVWTSGGGSYNEQFF. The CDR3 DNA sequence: TGCGCCAGCAGCCAAGTGTGGACTAGCGGGGGGGGCTCCTACAATGAGCAGTTCTTC.

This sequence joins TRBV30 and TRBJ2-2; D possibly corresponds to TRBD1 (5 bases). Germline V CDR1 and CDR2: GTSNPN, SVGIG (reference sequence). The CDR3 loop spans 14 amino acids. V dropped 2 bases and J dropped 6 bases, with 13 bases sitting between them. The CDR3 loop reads CAWSWGVGPGELFF. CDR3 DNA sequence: TGTGCCTGGAGTTGGGGTGTGGGGCCCGGGGAGCTGTTTTTT.

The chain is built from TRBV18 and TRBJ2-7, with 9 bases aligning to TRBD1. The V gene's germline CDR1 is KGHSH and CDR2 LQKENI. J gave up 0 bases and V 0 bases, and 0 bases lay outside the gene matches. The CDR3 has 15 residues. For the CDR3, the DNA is TGTGCCAGCTCACCACCGGACAGGGGCTCCTACGAGCAGTACTTC. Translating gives CASSPPDRGSYEQYF.

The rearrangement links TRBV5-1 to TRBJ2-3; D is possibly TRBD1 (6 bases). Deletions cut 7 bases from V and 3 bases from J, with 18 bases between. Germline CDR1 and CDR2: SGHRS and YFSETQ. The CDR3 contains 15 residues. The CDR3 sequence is CASFSGDTRTDTQYF. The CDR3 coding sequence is TGCGCCAGCTTTTCCGGGGACACTCGAACAGATACGCAGTATTTT.